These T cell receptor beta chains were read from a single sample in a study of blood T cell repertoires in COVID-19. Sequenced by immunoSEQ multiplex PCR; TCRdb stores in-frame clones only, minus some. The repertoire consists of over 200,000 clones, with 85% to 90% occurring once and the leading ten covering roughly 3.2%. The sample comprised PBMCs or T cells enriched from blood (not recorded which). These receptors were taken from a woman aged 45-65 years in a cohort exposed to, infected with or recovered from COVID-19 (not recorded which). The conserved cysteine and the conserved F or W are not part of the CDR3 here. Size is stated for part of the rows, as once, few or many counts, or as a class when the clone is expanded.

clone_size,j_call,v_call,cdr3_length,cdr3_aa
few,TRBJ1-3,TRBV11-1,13,ASGAGDRSGNTIY
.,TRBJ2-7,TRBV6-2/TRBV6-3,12,ATSRLAGSYEQY
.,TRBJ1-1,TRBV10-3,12,AISAGGRNTEAF
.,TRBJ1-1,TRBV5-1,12,ASSLEGQATEAF
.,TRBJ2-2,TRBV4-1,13,ASSPSGGHTGELF
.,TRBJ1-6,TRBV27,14,ASSLFRDSYNSPLH
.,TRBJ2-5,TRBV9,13,ASSVGQGFGETQY
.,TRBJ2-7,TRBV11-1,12,ASSLAGVRHEQY
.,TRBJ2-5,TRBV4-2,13,ASSQDYSFQETQY
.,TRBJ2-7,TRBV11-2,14,ASSLEPGLARKEQY
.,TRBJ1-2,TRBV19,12,ASIPSETNYGYT
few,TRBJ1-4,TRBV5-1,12,ASSKDRADEKLF
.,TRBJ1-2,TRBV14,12,ASSQATGIYGYT
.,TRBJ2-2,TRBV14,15,ASSHPLGGGQTGELF
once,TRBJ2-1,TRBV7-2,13,ASSLATSVYNEQF
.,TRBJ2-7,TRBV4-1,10,ASSSPSSPLY
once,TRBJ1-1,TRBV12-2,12,ASRLQGRNTEAF
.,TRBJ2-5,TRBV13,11,ASSLGQEKTQY
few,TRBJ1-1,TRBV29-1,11,SVFLGLNTEAF
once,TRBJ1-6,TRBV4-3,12,ASSRDSQNSPLH
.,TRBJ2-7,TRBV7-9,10,ASSLGRGEQY
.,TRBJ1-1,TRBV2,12,ASSEIRGQTEAF
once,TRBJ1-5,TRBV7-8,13,ASSLTGTGRQPQH
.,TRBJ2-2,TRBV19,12,ASSISRNTGELF
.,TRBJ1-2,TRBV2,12,ASRGLTGGYGYT
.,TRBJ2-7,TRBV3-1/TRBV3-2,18,ASSQRYGTSGGARAWEQY
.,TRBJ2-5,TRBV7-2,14,ASSRHLAGFQETQY
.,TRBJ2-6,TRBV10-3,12,ATRHVQGANVLT
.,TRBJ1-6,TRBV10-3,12,AISADRANSPLH
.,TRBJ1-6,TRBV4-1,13,ASSQDFSVNSPLH
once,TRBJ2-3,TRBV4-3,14,ASSRTSGGQTDTQY
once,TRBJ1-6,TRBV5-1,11,ASSTGPNSPLH
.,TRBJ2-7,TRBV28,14,ASKSRGTDPSYEQY
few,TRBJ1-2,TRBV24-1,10,ATSDFRLNYT
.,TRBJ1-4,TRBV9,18,ASSVAVKGHQFATNEKLF
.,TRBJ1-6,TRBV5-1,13,ASSLAEGGRSPLH
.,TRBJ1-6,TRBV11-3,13,ASSLARGRRSPLH
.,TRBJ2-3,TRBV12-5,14,ASGLVQGLSTDTQY
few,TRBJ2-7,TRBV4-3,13,ASSQEGGGAAEQY
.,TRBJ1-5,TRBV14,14,ASSQVDFHSNQPQH